This TCR beta chain appears in the sequencing data of a study of shared clonotypes between healthy human individuals. Points from the study as a whole: Naive subsets generally exceeded memory subsets in estimated richness.

Measured with immunoSEQ multiplex PCR; TCRdb has only the in-frame clones, and not every one. The table has some 980,000 clones, approximately 80% seen once. A remark on this clone: Antigen unknown.

Only Caucasian adults living in Nashville, Tennessee served as donors. The receptor comes from a young man in good health. What was sequenced was memory CD4+ T cells sorted from blood. Subset noted: CD45RA-negative fraction.

CDR3 nucleotides: TGTGCCAGCAGTTCCCCGGGACTATATGGAAACACCATATATTTT. Residues: CASSSPGLYGNTIYF. The V gene is TRBV28, the J gene TRBJ1-3; D is perhaps TRBD1 (5 bases). V was cut by 4 bases and J by 3 bases, with 13 bases left in between. The germline V gene has CDR1 MDHEN and CDR2 SYDVKM. This CDR3 contains 15 residues.